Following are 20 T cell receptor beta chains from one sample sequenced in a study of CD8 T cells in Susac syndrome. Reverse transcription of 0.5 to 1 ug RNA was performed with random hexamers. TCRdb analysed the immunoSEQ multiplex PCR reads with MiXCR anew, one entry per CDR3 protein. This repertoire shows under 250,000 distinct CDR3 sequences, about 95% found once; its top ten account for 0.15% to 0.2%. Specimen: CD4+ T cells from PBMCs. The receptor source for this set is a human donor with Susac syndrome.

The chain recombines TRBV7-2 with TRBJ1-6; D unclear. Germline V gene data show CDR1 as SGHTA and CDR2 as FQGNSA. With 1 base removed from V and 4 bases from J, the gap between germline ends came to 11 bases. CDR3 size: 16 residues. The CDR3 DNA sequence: TGTGCCAGCAGCTTAGAGATGGCGGATTATAATTCACCCCTCCACTTT. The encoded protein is CASSLEMADYNSPLHF.

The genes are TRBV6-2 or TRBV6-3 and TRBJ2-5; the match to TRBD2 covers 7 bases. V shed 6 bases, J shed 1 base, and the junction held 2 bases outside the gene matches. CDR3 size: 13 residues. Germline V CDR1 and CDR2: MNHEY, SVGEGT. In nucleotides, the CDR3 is TGTGCCAGCAGAACTAGCGTCCAAGAGACCCAGTACTTC. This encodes CASRTSVQETQYF.

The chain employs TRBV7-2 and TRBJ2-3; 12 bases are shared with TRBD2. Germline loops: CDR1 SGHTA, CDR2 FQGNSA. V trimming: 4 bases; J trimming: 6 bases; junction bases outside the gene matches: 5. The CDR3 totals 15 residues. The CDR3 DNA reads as TGTGCCAGCAGCTCAAGGACTAGCGGGGCCGATACGCAGTATTTT. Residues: CASSSRTSGADTQYF. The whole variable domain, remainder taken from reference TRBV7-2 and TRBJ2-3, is GAGVSQSPSNKVTEKGKDVELRCDPISGHTALYWYRQSLGQGLEFLIYFQGNSAPDKSGLPSDRFSAERTGGSVSTLTIQRTQQEDSAVYLCASSSRTSGADTQYFGPGTRLTVL.

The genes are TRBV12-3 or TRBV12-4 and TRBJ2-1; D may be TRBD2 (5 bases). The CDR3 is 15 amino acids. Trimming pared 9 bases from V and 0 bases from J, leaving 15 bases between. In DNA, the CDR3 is TGTGCCAGTTCGGGCGGGCCGAGCTCCTACAATGAGCAGTTCTTC. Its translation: CASSGGPSSYNEQFF.

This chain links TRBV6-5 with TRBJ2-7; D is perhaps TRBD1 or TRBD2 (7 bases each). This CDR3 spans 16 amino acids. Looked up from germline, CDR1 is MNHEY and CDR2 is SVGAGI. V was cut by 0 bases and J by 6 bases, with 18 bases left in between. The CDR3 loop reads CASSYSSGTAPLEQYF. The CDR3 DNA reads TGTGCCAGCAGTTACTCGAGCGGGACAGCGCCCCTCGAGCAGTACTTC.

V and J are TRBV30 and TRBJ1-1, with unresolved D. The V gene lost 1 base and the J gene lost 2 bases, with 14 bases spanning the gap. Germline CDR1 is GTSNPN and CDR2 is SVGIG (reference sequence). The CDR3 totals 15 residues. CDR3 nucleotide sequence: TGTGCCTGGAGTGATCCCCTTCGGGGTAACACTGAAGCTTTCTTT. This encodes CAWSDPLRGNTEAFF.

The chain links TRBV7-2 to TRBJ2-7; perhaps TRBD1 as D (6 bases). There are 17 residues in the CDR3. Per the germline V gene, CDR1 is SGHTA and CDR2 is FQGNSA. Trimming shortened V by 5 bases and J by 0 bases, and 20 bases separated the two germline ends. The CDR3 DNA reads TGTGCCAGCAGCCCTTGGTCAGGGGCGCGAAGCTCCTACGAGCAGTACTTC. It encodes CASSPWSGARSSYEQYF.

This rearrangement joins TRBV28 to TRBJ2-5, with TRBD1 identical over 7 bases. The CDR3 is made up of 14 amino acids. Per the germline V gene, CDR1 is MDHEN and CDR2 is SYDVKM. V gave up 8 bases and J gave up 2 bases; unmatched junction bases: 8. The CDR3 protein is CASQIRDSQETQYF. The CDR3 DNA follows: TGTGCCAGCCAGATCCGGGACAGTCAAGAGACCCAGTACTTC.

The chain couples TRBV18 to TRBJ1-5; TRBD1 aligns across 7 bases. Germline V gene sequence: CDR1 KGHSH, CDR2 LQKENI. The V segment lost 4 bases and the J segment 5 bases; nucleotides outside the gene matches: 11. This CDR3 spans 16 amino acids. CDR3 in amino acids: CASSRGTEAGDQPQHF. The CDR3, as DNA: TGTGCCAGCTCACGGGGGACAGAAGCCGGAGATCAGCCCCAGCATTTT.

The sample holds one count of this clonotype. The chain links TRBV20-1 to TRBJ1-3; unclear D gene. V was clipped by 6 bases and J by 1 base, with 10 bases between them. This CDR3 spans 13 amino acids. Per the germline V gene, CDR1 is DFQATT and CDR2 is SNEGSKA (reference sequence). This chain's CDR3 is CSALELSGNTIYF. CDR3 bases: TGCAGTGCGCTGGAATTATCTGGAAACACCATATATTTT.

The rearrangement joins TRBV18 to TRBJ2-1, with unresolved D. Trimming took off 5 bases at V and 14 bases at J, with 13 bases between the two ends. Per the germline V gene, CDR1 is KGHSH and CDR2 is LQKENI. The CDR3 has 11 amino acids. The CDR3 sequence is CASSERVREFF. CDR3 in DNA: TGTGCCAGCTCAGAAAGGGTCCGGGAGTTCTTC.

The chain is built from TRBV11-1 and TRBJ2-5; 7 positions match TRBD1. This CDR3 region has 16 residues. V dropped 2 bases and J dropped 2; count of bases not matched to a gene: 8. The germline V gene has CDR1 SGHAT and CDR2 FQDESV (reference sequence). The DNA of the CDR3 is TGTGCCAGCAGCTTATTGGGGGACAGCTCTCAAGAGACCCAGTACTTC. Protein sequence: CASSLLGDSSQETQYF.

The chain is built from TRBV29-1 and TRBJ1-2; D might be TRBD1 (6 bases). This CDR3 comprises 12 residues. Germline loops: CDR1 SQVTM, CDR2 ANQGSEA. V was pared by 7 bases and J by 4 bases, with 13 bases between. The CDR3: CSANRASYGYTF. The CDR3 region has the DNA TGCAGCGCGAACAGGGCCTCCTATGGCTACACCTTC.

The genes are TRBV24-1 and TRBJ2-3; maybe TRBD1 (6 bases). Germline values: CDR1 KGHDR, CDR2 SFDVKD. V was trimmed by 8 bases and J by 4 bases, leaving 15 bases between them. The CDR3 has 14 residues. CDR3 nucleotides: TGTGCCACCACGACTCGGGACACCCCAGATACGCAGTATTTT. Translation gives CATTTRDTPDTQYF.

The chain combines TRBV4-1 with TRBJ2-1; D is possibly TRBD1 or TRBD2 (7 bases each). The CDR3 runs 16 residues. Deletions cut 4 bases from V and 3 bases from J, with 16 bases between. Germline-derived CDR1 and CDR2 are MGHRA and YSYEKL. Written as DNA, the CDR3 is TGCGCCAGCAGCCCAGGAACCAGGGGGGGCTACAATGAGCAGTTCTTC. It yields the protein CASSPGTRGGYNEQFF.

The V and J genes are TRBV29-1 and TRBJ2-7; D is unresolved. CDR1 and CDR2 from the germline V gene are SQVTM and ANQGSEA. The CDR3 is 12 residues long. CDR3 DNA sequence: TGCAGTACTCTTGGGCCTTCCTACGAGCAGTACTTC. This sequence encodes CSTLGPSYEQYF.

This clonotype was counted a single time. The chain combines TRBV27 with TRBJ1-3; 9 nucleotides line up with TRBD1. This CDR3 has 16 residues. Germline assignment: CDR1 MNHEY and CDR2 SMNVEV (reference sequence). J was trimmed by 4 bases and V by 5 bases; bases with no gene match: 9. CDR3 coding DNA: TGTGCCAGCAGTCCGACGACAGGGGGAACAGGAAACACCATATATTTT. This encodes CASSPTTGGTGNTIYF.

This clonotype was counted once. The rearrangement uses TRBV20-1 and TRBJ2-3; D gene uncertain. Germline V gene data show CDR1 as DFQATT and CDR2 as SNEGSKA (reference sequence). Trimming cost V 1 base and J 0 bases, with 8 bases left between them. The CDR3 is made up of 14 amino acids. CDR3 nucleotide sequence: TGCAGTGCTAGAGGCCCAGTGAGCACAGATACGCAGTATTTT. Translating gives CSARGPVSTDTQYF.

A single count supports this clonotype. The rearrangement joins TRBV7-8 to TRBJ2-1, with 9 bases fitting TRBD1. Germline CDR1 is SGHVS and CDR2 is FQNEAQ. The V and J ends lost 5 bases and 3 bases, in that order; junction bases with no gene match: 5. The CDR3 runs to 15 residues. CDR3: CASSRDRVFYNEQFF. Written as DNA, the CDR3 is TGTGCCAGCAGCCGGGACAGGGTCTTCTACAATGAGCAGTTCTTC.

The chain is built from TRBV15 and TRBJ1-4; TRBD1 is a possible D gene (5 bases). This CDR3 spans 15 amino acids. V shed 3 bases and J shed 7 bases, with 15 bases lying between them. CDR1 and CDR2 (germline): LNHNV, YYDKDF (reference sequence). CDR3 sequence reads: CATSRFQGLGEKLFF. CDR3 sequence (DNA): TGTGCCACCAGCAGGTTCCAGGGCTTGGGTGAAAAACTGTTTTTT.